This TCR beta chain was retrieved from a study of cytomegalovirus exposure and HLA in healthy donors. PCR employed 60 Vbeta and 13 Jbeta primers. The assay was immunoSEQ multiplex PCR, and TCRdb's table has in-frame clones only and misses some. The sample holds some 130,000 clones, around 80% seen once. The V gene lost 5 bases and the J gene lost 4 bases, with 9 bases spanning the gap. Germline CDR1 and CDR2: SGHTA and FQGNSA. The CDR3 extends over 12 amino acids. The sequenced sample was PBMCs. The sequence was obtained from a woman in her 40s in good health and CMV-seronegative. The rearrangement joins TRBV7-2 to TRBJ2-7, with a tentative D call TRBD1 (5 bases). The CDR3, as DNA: TGTGCCAGCAGCCCTAGGGGTTACGAGCAGTACTTC. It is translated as CASSPRGYEQYF. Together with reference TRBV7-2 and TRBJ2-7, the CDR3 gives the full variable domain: GAGVSQSPSNKVTEKGKDVELRCDPISGHTALYWYRQSLGQGLEFLIYFQGNSAPDKSGLPSDRFSAERTGGSVSTLTIQRTQQEDSAVYLCASSPRGYEQYFGPGTRLTVT.